The source of this TCR beta chain is a study of cytomegalovirus exposure and HLA in healthy donors. About the research overall: A subsequent analysis stated that the 120 or so validation repertoires were run on the same platform as the 550 to 750 first-cohort repertoires. General study points: The study listed some 160 cytomegalovirus-associated TCR beta chains.

Using immunoSEQ multiplex PCR, the repertoire was profiled, and TCRdb retains in-frame clones only, with some absent. The data contain around 170,000 clones, approximately 90% of them seen just once; the ten biggest clones take up 2.5% to 3.5%. The CDR3 consists of 18 residues. Per the germline V gene, CDR1 is MDHEN and CDR2 is SYDVKM. Unmatched junction bases numbered 12, after V lost 5 bases and J lost 3 bases. A remark on this clone: Its target is unknown.

This TCR was recovered from a man between 18 and 35 years old in good health and CMV-seronegative. Sequencing used PBMCs. The chain combines TRBV28 with TRBJ2-7; TRBD2 aligns across 14 bases. CDR3 bases: TGTGCCAGCAGTCTGTACCCGGGACTAGCGGGGGTTATCTACGAGCAGTACTTC. Its translation is CASSLYPGLAGVIYEQYF.